This T cell receptor (beta chain) emerged from a study of T cell repertoires in cytomegalovirus infection. Study-wide context: In public TCR beta signatures, there were indications of both CMV infection and matching HLA type.

General observations from the study: The study identified carriers of CMV plus the relevant HLA from cumulative public TCR beta family frequency. Dominating the ex vivo response were TCR beta clonotypes that were CMV-specific and HLA-C-restricted.

TCRdb reanalysed the reads using MiXCR and keeps one entry per CDR3 protein. The sample holds 400,000 or so distinct CDR3 sequences, roughly 30% seen once. CDR3 length equals 15 residues. V was shortened by 5 bases and J by 13 bases, with 24 bases between the two germline ends. Germline V gives CDR1 SGHTA, CDR2 FQGNSA. This clonotype was observed many times. Its matching antigen is unknown. The sample was PBMCs. The sequence derives from a human donor in good health (CMV status not recorded). Some clones in this sample may be carry-over from other donors' samples. This chain joins TRBV7-2 and TRBJ2-1; D might be TRBD1 or TRBD2, each matching 5 bases. CDR3 DNA sequence: TGTGCCAGCAGCCTGCCTAAACGGGGCGGTTTGGACCAGTTCTTC. It codes for CASSLPKRGGLDQFF.